A single sample is the source of the 8 T cell receptor beta chains below, sequenced in a study of blood T cell repertoires in COVID-19. The table came from immunoSEQ multiplex PCR; TCRdb's copy has only in-frame clones and leaves some out. The data show about 3,500 clones, with about 74% seen just once and 40% to 55% held by the top ten. Material for sequencing was peripheral blood. The receptor source for this set is a human donor in a cohort sampled during active COVID-19.

The gene calls are TRBV10-3 and TRBJ2-7, with 7 bases that match TRBD1. CDR3 length equals 15 residues. With V trimmed by 0 bases and J by 0 bases, 2 bases remained unmatched. Per germline, CDR1 ENHRY and CDR2 SYGVKD. The CDR3 loop reads CAISESQGTSYEQYV. CDR3 bases: TGTGCCATCAGTGAGTCACAGGGGACCTCCTACGAGCAGTACGTC.

The V call is TRBV19, the J call TRBJ2-5, with 7 bases aligning to TRBD1. V dropped 6 bases and J dropped 5; count of bases not matched to a gene: 6. The germline CDR1 and CDR2 sequences are LNHDA and SQIVND (reference sequence). The CDR3 length is 13 residues. The CDR3 loop reads CASSPDRSETQYF. The DNA of the CDR3 is TGTGCCAGTAGCCCGGACAGGTCGGAGACCCAGTACTTC.

The J gene is TRBJ1-3, the V gene TRBV19; 7 nucleotides agree with TRBD1. This CDR3 contains 18 residues. The J segment lost 2 bases and the V segment lost 3 bases, leaving 13 bases of the junction unmatched. The germline V gene has CDR1 LNHDA and CDR2 SQIVND (reference sequence). CDR3 loop: CASSMGGTGDTPGNTIYF. In DNA, the CDR3 is TGTGCCAGTAGTATGGGGGGAACAGGGGATACACCTGGAAACACCATATATTTT. The full variable domain, in which reference TRBV19 and TRBJ1-3 provide the parts outside the CDR3, is DGGITQSPKYLFRKEGQNVTLSCEQNLNHDAMYWYRQDPGQGLRLIYYSQIVNDFQKGDIAEGYSVSREKKESFPLTVTSAQKNPTAFYLCASSMGGTGDTPGNTIYFGEGSWLTVV.

The chain recombines TRBV7-8 with TRBJ2-6; 8 bases line up with TRBD1. The V and J ends lost 0 bases and 4 bases, in that order; junction bases with no gene match: 5. Germline V gene lookup returns CDR1 SGHVS and CDR2 FQNEAQ. The CDR3 runs to 17 residues. The CDR3 here is CASSLASGGTGANVLTF. The CDR3 DNA is TGTGCCAGCAGCTTAGCGTCAGGGGGCACCGGGGCCAACGTCCTGACTTTC.

For the CDR3, the DNA is TGTGCCAGCAGCTCAAGCGGGAGGGTGGTGGGAGAGACCCAGTACTTC. Translating it yields CASSSSGRVVGETQYF. The chain is built from TRBV7-2 and TRBJ2-5; 10 bases match TRBD2. Germline lookup yields CDR1 SGHTA and CDR2 FQGNSA. The V segment lost 4 bases and the J segment 4 bases; nucleotides outside the gene matches: 9. CDR3 length: 16 residues.

The V call is TRBV3-1 (or the pseudogene TRBV3-2), the J call TRBJ1-5; 9 bases map to TRBD1. V lost 1 base, J lost 1 base, and 17 bases stayed unmatched. CDR3 length: 21 residues. The germline V gene encodes CDR1 LGHDT and CDR2 YNNKEL (reference sequence). The CDR3: CASSQGAIGGGQGISNQPQHF. The DNA for the CDR3 is TGTGCCAGCAGCCAAGGCGCGATCGGGGGAGGACAGGGGATAAGCAATCAGCCCCAGCATTTT.

The rearrangement joins TRBV3-1 (or the pseudogene TRBV3-2) to TRBJ2-1; D unclear. Germline loops: CDR1 LGHDT, CDR2 YNNKEL (reference sequence). Deletions cut 4 bases from V and 7 bases from J, with 8 bases between. This CDR3 has 12 amino acids. The CDR3 protein is CASSRVGNEQFF. The CDR3 bases are TGTGCCAGCAGCCGCGTCGGGAATGAGCAGTTCTTC.

There are a few counts of this clone. J is TRBJ2-1 and V is TRBV7-3; TRBD1 agrees at 7 bases. This CDR3 is built from 14 residues. The germline CDR1 and CDR2 sequences are SGHTA and FQGTGA. Trimming took 2 bases from V and 5 from J; bases not matched to a gene: 3. CDR3 in DNA: TGTGCCAGCAGCTTACGACAGGGTAACAATGAGCAGTTCTTC. It codes for CASSLRQGNNEQFF.